This is a list of T cell receptor beta chains from one sample in a study of blood T cell repertoires in COVID-19. Generated by immunoSEQ multiplex PCR, the TCRdb table keeps only in-frame clones and is missing some. The repertoire has 180,000 or so clones, approximately 87% of them found once; the top ten carry roughly 18%. The sequenced sample was peripheral blood. Receptors were obtained from a person aged 65 to 79 with COVID-19, enrolled during active disease. Both conserved end residues are part of each CDR3. D genes are given only for firm matches. Expanded clones are given a class, and other clones once, few, many or no size at all.

>17|-|TRBJ2-1|TRBV4-3|-
CASSQDLEGLSYNEQFF
TGCGCCAGCAGCCAAGATTTGGAGGGGCTCTCCTACAATGAGCAGTTCTTC
>12|-|TRBJ1-2|TRBV5-4|-
CAIQTAPYGYTF
TGTGCCATACAGACGGCCCCCTATGGCTACACCTTC
>14|TRBD2|TRBJ2-7|TRBV11-1|-
CASSLGLAGAEQYF
TGTGCCAGCAGCCTTGGATTAGCGGGAGCCGAGCAGTACTTC
>16|-|TRBJ1-5|TRBV19|-
CASSIGPGYSNQPQHF
TGTGCCAGTAGTATAGGTCCAGGGTATAGCAATCAGCCCCAGCATTTT
>13|-|TRBJ2-7|TRBV9|-
CASSASALSEQYF
TGTGCCAGCAGCGCTTCTGCTCTGAGCGAGCAGTACTTC
>14|-|TRBJ2-7|TRBV4-1|-
CASSQGIRGAEQYF
TGCGCCAGCAGCCAGGGTATCAGGGGGGCCGAGCAGTACTTC
>13|-|TRBJ2-5|TRBV19|once
CASSLQGQQTQYF
TGTGCCAGTAGTTTGCAGGGACAACAGACCCAGTACTTC
>14|-|TRBJ1-6|TRBV28|-
CASSFAATYSPLHF
TGTGCCAGCAGTTTTGCGGCAACCTATTCACCCCTCCACTTT
>13|-|TRBJ1-2|TRBV6-5|-
CASSYSTSGGYTF
TGTGCCAGCAGTTACTCTACATCGGGGGGCTACACCTTC
>14|TRBD1|TRBJ2-7|TRBV6-6|-
CASSSTGVSYEQYF
TGTGCCAGCAGTAGTACAGGGGTTTCCTACGAGCAGTACTTC
>15|-|TRBJ2-5|TRBV28|-
CASSLSGGTWETQYF
TGTGCCAGCAGTTTATCTGGCGGTACGTGGGAGACCCAGTACTTC
>13|-|TRBJ2-1|TRBV12-3/TRBV12-4|-
CASSWTPVNEQFF
TGTGCCAGCAGCTGGACTCCCGTGAATGAGCAGTTCTTC
>15|TRBD1|TRBJ1-5|TRBV6-5|few
CASRYLTGGNQPQHF
TGTGCCAGCCGTTACTTGACAGGGGGCAATCAGCCCCAGCATTTT
>14|-|TRBJ2-1|TRBV29-1|-
CSVEVTQGITEQFF
TGCAGCGTTGAAGTCACACAGGGAATTACGGAGCAGTTCTTC
>15|-|TRBJ2-2|TRBV27|-
CASSSHRQMSGELFF
TGTGCCAGCAGTTCACACCGTCAGATGTCCGGGGAGCTGTTTTTT
>19|-|TRBJ1-5|TRBV6-2/TRBV6-3|once
CASSYSSSWVGLLNQPQHF
TGTGCCAGCAGTTATAGTAGCAGTTGGGTGGGACTTCTCAATCAGCCCCAGCATTTT